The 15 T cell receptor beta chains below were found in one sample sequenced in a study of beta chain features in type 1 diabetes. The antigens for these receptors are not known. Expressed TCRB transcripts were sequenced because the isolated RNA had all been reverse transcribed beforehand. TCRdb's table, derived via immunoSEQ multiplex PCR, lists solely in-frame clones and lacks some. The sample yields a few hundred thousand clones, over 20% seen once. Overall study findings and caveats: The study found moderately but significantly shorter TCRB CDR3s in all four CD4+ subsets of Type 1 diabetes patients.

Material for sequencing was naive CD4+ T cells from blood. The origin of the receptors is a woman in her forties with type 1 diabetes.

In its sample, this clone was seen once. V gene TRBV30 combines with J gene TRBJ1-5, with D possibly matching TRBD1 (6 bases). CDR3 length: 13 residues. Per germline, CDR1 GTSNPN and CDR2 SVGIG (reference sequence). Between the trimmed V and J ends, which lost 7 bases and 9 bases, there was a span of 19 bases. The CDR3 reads CAYTQGQSAPQHF. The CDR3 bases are TGTGCCTACACCCAGGGGCAGTCTGCGCCCCAGCATTTT.

The CDR3 spells CASSQDHPLAGGTDTQYF. CDR3 sequence (DNA): TGCGCCAGCAGCCAGGACCACCCCCTAGCGGGAGGGACAGATACGCAGTATTTT. The rearrangement links TRBV4-3 to TRBJ2-3; 12 bases line up with TRBD2. V lost 3 bases to trimming and J lost 3 bases; unmatched junction nucleotides: 10. Germline V gene data show CDR1 as LGHNA and CDR2 as YSLEER. CDR3 length: 18 residues.

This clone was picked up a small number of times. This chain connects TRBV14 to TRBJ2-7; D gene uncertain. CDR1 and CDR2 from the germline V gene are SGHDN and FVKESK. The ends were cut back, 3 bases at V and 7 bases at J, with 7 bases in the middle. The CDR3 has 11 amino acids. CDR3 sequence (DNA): TGTGCCAGCAGCCACGCTAGGGAGCAGTACTTC. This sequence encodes CASSHAREQYF.

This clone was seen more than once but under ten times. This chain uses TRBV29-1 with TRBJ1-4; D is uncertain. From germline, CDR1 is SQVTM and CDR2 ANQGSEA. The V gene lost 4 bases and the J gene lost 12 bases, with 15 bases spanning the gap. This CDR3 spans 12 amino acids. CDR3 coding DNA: TGCAGCGTTGGTCGGTCTAATGAGGAACTGTTTTTT. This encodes CSVGRSNEELFF.

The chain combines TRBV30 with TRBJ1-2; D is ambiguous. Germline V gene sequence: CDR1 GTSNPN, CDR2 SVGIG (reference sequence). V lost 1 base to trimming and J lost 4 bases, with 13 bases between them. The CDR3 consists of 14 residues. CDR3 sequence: CAWSGRGESYGYTF. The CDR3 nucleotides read TGTGCCTGGAGTGGACGGGGAGAGTCCTATGGCTACACCTTC.

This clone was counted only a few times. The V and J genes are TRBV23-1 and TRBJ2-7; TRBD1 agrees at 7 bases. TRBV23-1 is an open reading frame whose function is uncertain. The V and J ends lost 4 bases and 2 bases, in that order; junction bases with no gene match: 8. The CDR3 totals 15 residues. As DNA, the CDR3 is TGCGCCAGCAGTCCCCGGGACAGAGTCCCCTACGAGCAGTACTTC. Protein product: CASSPRDRVPYEQYF.

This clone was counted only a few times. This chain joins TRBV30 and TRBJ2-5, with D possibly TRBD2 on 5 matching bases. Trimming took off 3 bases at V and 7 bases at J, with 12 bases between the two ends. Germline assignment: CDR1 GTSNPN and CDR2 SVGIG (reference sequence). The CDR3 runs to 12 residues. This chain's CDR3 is CAWRSEGGTQYF. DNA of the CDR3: TGTGCCTGGAGGAGTGAGGGCGGGACCCAGTACTTC.

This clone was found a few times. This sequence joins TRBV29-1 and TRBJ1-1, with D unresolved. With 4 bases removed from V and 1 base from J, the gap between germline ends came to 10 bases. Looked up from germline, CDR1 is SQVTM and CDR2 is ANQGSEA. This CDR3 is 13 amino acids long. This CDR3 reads CSVVSGRNTEAFF. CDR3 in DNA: TGCAGCGTTGTAAGCGGGAGGAACACTGAAGCTTTCTTT.

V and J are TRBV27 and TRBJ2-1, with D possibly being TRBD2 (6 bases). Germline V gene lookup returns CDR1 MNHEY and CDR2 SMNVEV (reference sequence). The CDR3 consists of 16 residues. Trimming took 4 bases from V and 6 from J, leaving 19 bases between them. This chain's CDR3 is CASSSRLVEGINEQFF. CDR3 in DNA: TGTGCCAGCAGTTCCCGCCTCGTGGAGGGTATCAATGAGCAGTTCTTC.

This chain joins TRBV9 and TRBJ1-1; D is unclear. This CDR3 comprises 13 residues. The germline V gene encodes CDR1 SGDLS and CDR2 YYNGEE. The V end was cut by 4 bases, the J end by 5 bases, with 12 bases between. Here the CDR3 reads CASSPRGWTEAFF. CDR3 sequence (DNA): TGTGCCAGCAGCCCCCGGGGTTGGACTGAAGCTTTCTTT.

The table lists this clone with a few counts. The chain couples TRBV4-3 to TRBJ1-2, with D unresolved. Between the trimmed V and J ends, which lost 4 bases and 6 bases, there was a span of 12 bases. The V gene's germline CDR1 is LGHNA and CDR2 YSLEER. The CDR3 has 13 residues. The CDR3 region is CASSREKEDGYTF. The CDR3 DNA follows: TGCGCCAGCAGCCGGGAGAAGGAGGATGGCTACACCTTC.

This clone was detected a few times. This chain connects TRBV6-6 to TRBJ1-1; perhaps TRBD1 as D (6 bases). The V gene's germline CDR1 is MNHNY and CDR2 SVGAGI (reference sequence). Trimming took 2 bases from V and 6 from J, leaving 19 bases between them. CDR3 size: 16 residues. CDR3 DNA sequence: TGTGCCAGCAGTTACCCCGGGGCCACAGGGAGTCCTGAAGCTTTCTTT. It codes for CASSYPGATGSPEAFF.

The CDR3 loop is CASSLAERGRYNEQFF. Here the CDR3 DNA reads TGTGCCAGCAGCTTAGCTGAGCGGGGTCGCTACAATGAGCAGTTCTTC. V gene TRBV7-9 combines with J gene TRBJ2-1, with 7 nucleotides matching TRBD2. The CDR3 consists of 16 residues. Per germline, CDR1 SEHNR and CDR2 FQNEAQ (reference sequence). V dropped 0 bases and J dropped 3; count of bases not matched to a gene: 5.

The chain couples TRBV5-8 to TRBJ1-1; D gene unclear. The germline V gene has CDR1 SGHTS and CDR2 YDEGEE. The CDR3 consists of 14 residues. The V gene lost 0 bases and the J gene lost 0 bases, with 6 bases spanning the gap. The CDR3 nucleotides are TGTGCCAGCAGCTTGGACAGCCTGAACACTGAAGCTTTCTTT. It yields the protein CASSLDSLNTEAFF.

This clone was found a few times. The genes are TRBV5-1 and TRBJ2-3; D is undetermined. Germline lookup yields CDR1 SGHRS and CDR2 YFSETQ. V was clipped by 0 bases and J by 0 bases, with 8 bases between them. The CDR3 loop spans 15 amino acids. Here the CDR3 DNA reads TGCGCCAGCAGCTTGGCCGAAGCTAGCACAGATACGCAGTATTTT. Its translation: CASSLAEASTDTQYF.